The 29 T cell receptor beta chains below all came from one sample that was sequenced in a study of regulatory T cells in long-lasting Graves disease. Libraries of TCR beta came from iRepertoire HTBI primers plus Arm-PCR of CDR3 regions. TCRdb redid the calling of the multiplex PCR reads with MiXCR, one entry per CDR3 protein. The repertoire holds under 800,000 distinct CDR3 sequences, approximately 15% seen once, with more than 15% in the top ten. The time point here: newly diagnosed GD, antithyroid drugs for less than 3 months. After RNA was extracted from PBMCs, the TCR library was made from it. These data were also filed under a second study, of T cells in Graves' hyperthyroidism and ophthalmopathy.

The sequencing here drew on peripheral blood mononuclear cells (PBMCs), taken at new diagnosis, from a patient treated with antithyroid drugs. The source of these receptors is a woman aged 25 to 39 with Graves disease.

This clonotype was observed at least ten times. The chain employs TRBV7-2 and TRBJ1-2; D may be TRBD1 (5 bases). The V end was cut by 1 base, the J end by 7 bases, with 10 bases between. The V gene's germline CDR1 is SGHTA and CDR2 FQGNSA. The CDR3 is 13 amino acids. CDR3 protein: CASSLVAGSGYTF. CDR3 DNA: TGTGCCAGCAGCTTAGTGGCAGGGAGTGGCTACACCTTC. The variable domain in full, with the rest retrieved from reference TRBV7-2 and TRBJ1-2, is GAGVSQSPSNKVTEKGKDVELRCDPISGHTALYWYRQSLGQGLEFLIYFQGNSAPDKSGLPSDRFSAERTGGSVSTLTIQRTQQEDSAVYLCASSLVAGSGYTFGSGTRLTVV.

Only a few counts were recorded for this clonotype. A junction end diverges from the germline sequence, so it may reflect a read error. The V and J genes are TRBV5-1 and TRBJ2-5, with 14 bases that match TRBD2. The germline gives CDR1 SGHRS, CDR2 YFSETQ. The CDR3 consists of 15 residues. CDR3 bases: TGTGCCAGCAGCTCCGGGACTAGCGGGAGTGAGACCCAGTACTTC. Encoded protein: CASSSGTSGSETQYF.

This clonotype was detected many times. This chain joins TRBV6-5 and TRBJ2-3; TRBD1 aligns across 9 bases. There are 16 residues in the CDR3. The V gene's germline CDR1 is MNHEY and CDR2 SVGAGI. The trim removed 4 bases at V and 0 bases at J, leaving 5 bases unmatched. DNA of the CDR3: TGTGCCAGCAGTTCACACGGACAGGGGAGCACAGATACGCAGTATTTT. Translated, it gives CASSSHGQGSTDTQYF.

The chain uses TRBV13 and TRBJ2-2; no definite D call. The V gene lost 0 bases and the J gene lost 4 bases, with 9 bases spanning the gap. The germline V gene has CDR1 PRHDT and CDR2 FYEKMQ (reference sequence). There are 15 residues in the CDR3. The CDR3 sequence is CASSLGSRSTGELFF. CDR3 sequence (DNA): TGTGCCAGCAGCTTAGGGTCTAGGAGCACCGGGGAGCTGTTTTTT.

The chain recombines TRBV5-4 with TRBJ1-1; TRBD1 matches 9 bases. Germline trimming cut 3 bases from V and 1 base from J; bases unmatched to any gene: 7. The CDR3 has 16 residues. Per germline, CDR1 SGHNT and CDR2 YYREEE (reference sequence). CDR3: CASSSPTGGRNTEAFF. The CDR3 nucleotides are TGTGCCAGCAGCTCGCCGACAGGGGGTCGGAACACTGAAGCTTTCTTT.

This clonotype was found once. This clone may be a read error of a much larger clone one base away. V is TRBV3-1 and J is TRBJ2-3; 10 bases line up with TRBD2. This CDR3 spans 14 amino acids. Germline V gives CDR1 LGHDT, CDR2 YNNKEL (reference sequence). CDR3: CAGSRTSGRDTQYF. The CDR3 region has the DNA TGTGCCGGCAGCCGGACTAGCGGACGGGATACGCAGTATTTT.

This clonotype showed up many times. This chain links TRBV12-3 or TRBV12-4 with TRBJ1-6; D gene uncertain. This CDR3 has 15 amino acids. V was clipped by 3 bases and J by 1 base, with 7 bases between them. The CDR3 nucleotides are TGTGCCAGCAGTTTCGGGTTATCCTATAATTCACCCCTCCACTTT. It encodes CASSFGLSYNSPLHF.

Only a few counts were recorded for this clonotype. For the CDR3, the DNA is TGTGCCAGTAAAGGAAATCCGGGACAGGGAGTCGGGAGCAATCAGCCCCAGCATTTT. Translating it yields CASKGNPGQGVGSNQPQHF. The chain combines TRBV19 with TRBJ1-5; TRBD1 aligns across 9 bases. V was clipped by 7 bases and J by 1 base; unmatched bases: 17. Germline V gene data show CDR1 as LNHDA and CDR2 as SQIVND (reference sequence). The CDR3 length is 19 residues.

V is TRBV20-1 and J is TRBJ2-1; D remains ambiguous. Germline values: CDR1 DFQATT, CDR2 SNEGSKA (reference sequence). Trimming left V 6 bases short and J 4 bases short, with 16 bases between. There are 14 residues in the CDR3. The DNA of the CDR3 is TGCAGTGCGAAGGCCTCGGCGAGGTACAATGAGCAGTTCTTC. It translates to CSAKASARYNEQFF.

V is TRBV7-9 and J is TRBJ1-1, with 8 bases that match TRBD1. Per germline, CDR1 SEHNR and CDR2 FQNEAQ (reference sequence). The CDR3 is 15 residues long. Germline trimming cut 3 bases from V and 11 bases from J; bases unmatched to any gene: 14. This chain's CDR3 is CASSFRQGPSAEAFF. CDR3 DNA sequence: TGTGCCAGCAGCTTCAGACAGGGGCCGTCCGCCGAGGCTTTCTTT. Full variable domain (remainder filled in from reference TRBV7-9 and TRBJ1-1): DTGVSQNPRHKITKRGQNVTFRCDPISEHNRLYWYRQTLGQGPEFLTYFQNEAQLEKSRLLSDRFSAERPKGSFSTLEIQRTEQGDSAMYLCASSFRQGPSAEAFFGQGTRLTVV.

This clonotype has at least ten counts. CDR3 sequence: CASSLTGRAAQYF. The CDR3 nucleotides are TGTGCCAGCAGCCTCACAGGGAGAGCGGCCCAGTACTTC. The V and J genes are TRBV27 and TRBJ2-5; the D gene is possibly TRBD1 (6 bases). The ends were cut back, 6 bases at V and 9 bases at J, with 17 bases in the middle. The CDR3 consists of 13 residues. The germline CDR1 and CDR2 sequences are MNHEY and SMNVEV (reference sequence).

There are a few counts of this clonotype. The rearrangement joins TRBV6-1 to TRBJ1-3; D remains ambiguous. CDR3 length equals 14 residues. The germline V gene has CDR1 MNHNS and CDR2 SASEGT. V was clipped by 8 bases and J by 0 bases, with 11 bases between them. CDR3 DNA sequence: TGTGCCAGCGGGCCCGCGGGCTCTGGAAACACCATATATTTT. This gives the protein CASGPAGSGNTIYF.

This clonotype was seen repeatedly, ten times or more. The chain has TRBV5-1 and TRBJ1-5; D unclear. Germline V gives CDR1 SGHRS, CDR2 YFSETQ. The V and J ends lost 5 bases and 2 bases respectively, with 8 bases between them. The CDR3 extends over 13 amino acids. The CDR3: CASRQDGNQPQHF. As DNA, the CDR3 is TGCGCCAGCAGGCAGGATGGCAATCAGCCCCAGCATTTT.

This clonotype has a count of ten or more. The chain carries TRBV28 and TRBJ2-7; no definite D call. The CDR3 consists of 15 residues. V was trimmed by 5 bases and J by 1 base, leaving 15 bases between them. Germline CDR1 reads MDHEN; CDR2 reads SYDVKM. CDR3 sequence (DNA): TGTGCCAGCAGTCCCCCCCCAAGCAGATCCTACGAGCAGTACTTC. Protein: CASSPPPSRSYEQYF.

This clonotype was seen many times. CDR3 nucleotides: TGCGCCAGCAGATCCGGGGACGGCCCCCAGCATTTT. It specifies CASRSGDGPQHF. The V call is TRBV10-2, the J call TRBJ1-5; D is possibly TRBD1 (5 bases). CDR3 size: 12 residues. The ends were cut back, 6 bases at V and 10 bases at J, with 13 bases in the middle. Germline CDR1 WSHSY, CDR2 SAAADI.

The chain combines TRBV18 with TRBJ2-7, with TRBD1 matching over 9 bases. The germline V gene has CDR1 KGHSH and CDR2 LQKENI. The CDR3 covers 15 residues. J gave up 6 bases and V 4 bases, and 10 bases lay outside the gene matches. The CDR3 region has the DNA TGTGCCAGCTCACGGGTGACAGGGGGAAGAGGCGAGCAGTACTTC. This codes for CASSRVTGGRGEQYF.

This clonotype was seen a handful of times. This chain links TRBV2 with TRBJ1-3; TRBD1 matches 7 bases. Trimming took 5 bases from V and 0 from J; bases not matched to a gene: 10. Germline V gene lookup returns CDR1 SNHLY and CDR2 FYNNEI. The CDR3 totals 17 residues. As DNA, the CDR3 is TGTGCCAGCAGTCCCAGCCTACAGGGGAACTCTGGAAACACCATATATTTT. This sequence encodes CASSPSLQGNSGNTIYF.

This clonotype was counted at least ten times. This chain uses TRBV7-9 with TRBJ1-2; no firm D call. The germline gives CDR1 SEHNR, CDR2 FQNEAQ (reference sequence). V lost 5 bases, J lost 5 bases, and 9 bases lay in between. The CDR3 covers 12 residues. CDR3 amino acids: CASSPTEYGYTF. The CDR3 nucleotides read TGTGCCAGCAGCCCCACCGAGTATGGCTACACCTTC.

This clonotype was seen ten or more times. One end of the junction does not line up with germline, which may come from a read error. V usage is TRBV20-1 and J usage is TRBJ1-5; D not certain. This CDR3 comprises 11 residues. The germline V gene has CDR1 DFQATT and CDR2 SNEGSKA (reference sequence). In nucleotides, the CDR3 is TGCAGTGCTAGACCCGGCACGGAGTTAAGTTTT. Its protein is CSARPGTELSF.

This clonotype was detected many times. The chain has TRBV29-1 and TRBJ1-4; D is possibly TRBD1 (5 bases). Germline CDR1 is SQVTM and CDR2 is ANQGSEA. V lost 7 bases and J 8 bases, leaving 17 bases between the germline ends. There are 13 residues in the CDR3. CDR3: CSAATVQGEKLFF. CDR3 nucleotides: TGCAGCGCAGCGACAGTCCAAGGGGAAAAACTGTTTTTT.

This clonotype is categorized as medium-sized. This chain connects TRBV28 to TRBJ1-1; TRBD1 is a possible D gene (6 bases). The CDR3 is 18 residues long. Germline V gene sequence: CDR1 MDHEN, CDR2 SYDVKM. With 4 bases removed from V and 7 bases from J, the gap between germline ends came to 28 bases. CDR3 in DNA: TGTGCCAGCAGTTGGGTTCCAGGGTATCGGGACAAGGGGGTTGAAGCTTTCTTT. This sequence encodes CASSWVPGYRDKGVEAFF. Combining the CDR3 with reference TRBV28 and TRBJ1-1 gives the whole variable domain DVKVTQSSRYLVKRTGEKVFLECVQDMDHENMFWYRQDPGLGLRLIYFSYDVKMKEKGDIPEGYSVSREKKERFSLILESASTNQTSMYLCASSWVPGYRDKGVEAFFGQGTRLTVV.

This clonotype was seen repeatedly, ten times or more. V gene TRBV18 combines with J gene TRBJ2-5, with D uncertain. The CDR3 sequence is 11 residues long. V lost 3 bases and J lost 5, with 4 bases in between. Germline V CDR1 and CDR2: KGHSH, LQKENI. This CDR3 is CASSPGETQYF. The CDR3 DNA sequence: TGTGCCAGCTCACCGGGGGAGACCCAGTACTTC.

This chain links TRBV6-9 with TRBJ2-3; D gene uncertain. The CDR3 has 16 residues. V dropped 3 bases and J dropped 4 bases, with 17 bases sitting between them. CDR1 MNHGY and CDR2 SVAAGI come from the germline V gene. The CDR3 nucleotides read TGTGCCAGCAGTTACGAGGCAAACCCCCTCGCAGATACGCAGTATTTT. It translates to CASSYEANPLADTQYF.

This clonotype was counted a few times. As the CDR3 is not closed by the conserved phenylalanine or tryptophan, this likely results from a read error. The chain is built from TRBV7-2 and TRBJ1-1; D unresolved. The CDR3 runs 15 residues. Trimming cost V 0 bases and J 1 base, with 9 bases left between them. Germline V gives CDR1 SGHTA, CDR2 FQGNSA. Written as DNA, the CDR3 is TGTGCCAGCAGCTTAGCATCGGCCCCGAACACTGAAGCTTTCCTT. This sequence encodes CASSLASAPNTEAFL.

This clonotype was seen repeatedly, ten times or more. J is TRBJ2-2 and V is TRBV7-2; possibly TRBD1 for D (5 bases). CDR1 and CDR2 (germline): SGHTA, FQGNSA. The length of the CDR3 is 16 residues. Trimming removed 2 bases from V and 5 bases from J, with 15 bases in between. As DNA, the CDR3 is TGTGCCAGCAGCTTAAAGGGGCAGGCTGGAACCGGGGAGCTGTTTTTT. Its translation is CASSLKGQAGTGELFF.

This clonotype was recorded at least ten times. The J gene is TRBJ1-2, the V gene TRBV6-1; perhaps TRBD1 as D (6 bases). CDR3 length: 11 residues. Germline CDR1 reads MNHNS; CDR2 reads SASEGT. Trimming stripped 8 bases from V and 2 bases from J, with 6 bases between. This CDR3 reads CASGQNYGYTF. CDR3 nucleotides: TGTGCCAGCGGACAGAACTATGGCTACACCTTC.

There are many counts of this clonotype. The chain uses TRBV28 and TRBJ2-1; D remains ambiguous. The CDR3 sequence is 14 residues long. Trimming took 3 bases from V and 6 from J, leaving 12 bases between them. Germline values: CDR1 MDHEN, CDR2 SYDVKM. The CDR3 DNA sequence: TGTGCCAGCAGTTTGCTTGTAGGTGGCAATGAGCAGTTCTTC. Amino acids: CASSLLVGGNEQFF.

In its sample, this clonotype was seen many times. The J gene is TRBJ1-3, the V gene TRBV28; D is perhaps TRBD1 (6 bases). Deletions cut 6 bases from V and 0 bases from J, with 15 bases between. CDR1 and CDR2 from the germline V gene are MDHEN and SYDVKM. The CDR3 has 16 residues. CDR3 residues: CASSRPGHNSGNTIYF. DNA for the CDR3: TGTGCCAGCAGCCGCCCGGGACACAACTCTGGAAACACCATATATTTT.

In this sample, this clonotype turned up many times. The chain couples TRBV3-1 to TRBJ2-1; D might be TRBD1 (6 bases). The germline V gene has CDR1 LGHDT and CDR2 YNNKEL (reference sequence). The CDR3 runs 14 residues. The ends were cut back, 2 bases at V and 7 bases at J, with 12 bases in the middle. The CDR3 region is CASSQSARGNEQFF. Here the CDR3 DNA reads TGTGCCAGCAGCCAATCGGCTAGGGGGAATGAGCAGTTCTTC.